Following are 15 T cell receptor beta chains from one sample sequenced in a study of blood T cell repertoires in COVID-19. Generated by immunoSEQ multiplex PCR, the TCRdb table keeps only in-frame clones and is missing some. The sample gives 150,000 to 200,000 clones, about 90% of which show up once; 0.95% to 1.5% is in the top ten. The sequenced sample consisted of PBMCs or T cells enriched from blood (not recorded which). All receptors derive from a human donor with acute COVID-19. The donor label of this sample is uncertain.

The CDR3 DNA reads as TGCGCCAGCAGCCAAGCGGGGACTAGCGGGGGTTTATCGTCTAGGGATGAGCAGTTCTTC. This translates into CASSQAGTSGGLSSRDEQFF. This chain links TRBV4-3 with TRBJ2-1; the match to TRBD2 covers 14 bases. The CDR3 is made up of 20 amino acids. J was trimmed by 8 bases and V by 1 base; bases with no gene match: 16. CDR1 is LGHNA and CDR2 is YSLEER in the germline V gene.

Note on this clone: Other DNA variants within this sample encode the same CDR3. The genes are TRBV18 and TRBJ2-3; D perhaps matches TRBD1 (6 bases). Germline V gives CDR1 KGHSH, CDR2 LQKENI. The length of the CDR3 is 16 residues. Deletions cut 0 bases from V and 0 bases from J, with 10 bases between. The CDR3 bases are TGTGCCAGCTCACCACCAGCAGGGGCCAGCACAGATACGCAGTATTTT. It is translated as CASSPPAGASTDTQYF.

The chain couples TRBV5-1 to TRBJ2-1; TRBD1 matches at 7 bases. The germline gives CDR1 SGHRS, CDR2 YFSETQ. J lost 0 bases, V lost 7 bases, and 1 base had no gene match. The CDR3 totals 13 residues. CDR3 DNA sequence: TGCGCCAGCCGGGACAGCTCCTACAATGAGCAGTTCTTC. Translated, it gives CASRDSSYNEQFF.

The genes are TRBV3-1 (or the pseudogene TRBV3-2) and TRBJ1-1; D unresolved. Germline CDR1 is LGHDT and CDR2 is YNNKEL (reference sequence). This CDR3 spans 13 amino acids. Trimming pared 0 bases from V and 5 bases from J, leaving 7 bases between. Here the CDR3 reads CASSQDLRTEAFF. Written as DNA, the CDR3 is TGTGCCAGCAGCCAAGATCTTCGGACTGAAGCTTTCTTT.

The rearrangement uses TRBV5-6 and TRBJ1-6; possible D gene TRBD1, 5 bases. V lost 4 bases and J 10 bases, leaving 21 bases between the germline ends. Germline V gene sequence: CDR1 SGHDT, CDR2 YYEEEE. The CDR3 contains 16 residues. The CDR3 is CASSPGLGGSNSPLHF. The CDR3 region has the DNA TGTGCCAGCAGCCCGGGACTCGGAGGTTCCAACTCACCCCTCCACTTT.

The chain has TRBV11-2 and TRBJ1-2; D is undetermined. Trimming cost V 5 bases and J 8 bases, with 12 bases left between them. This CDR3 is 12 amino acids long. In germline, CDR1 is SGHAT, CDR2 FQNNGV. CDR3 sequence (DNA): TGTGCCAGCAGCCCAGACGAGGTGGGCTACACCTTC. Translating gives CASSPDEVGYTF.

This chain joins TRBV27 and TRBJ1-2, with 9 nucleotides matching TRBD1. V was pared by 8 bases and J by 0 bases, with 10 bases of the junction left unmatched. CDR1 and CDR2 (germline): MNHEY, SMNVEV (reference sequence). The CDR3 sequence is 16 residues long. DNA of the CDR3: TGTGCCAGCCGTGGGGACAGGGCAGTGGCTAACTATGGCTACACCTTC. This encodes CASRGDRAVANYGYTF.

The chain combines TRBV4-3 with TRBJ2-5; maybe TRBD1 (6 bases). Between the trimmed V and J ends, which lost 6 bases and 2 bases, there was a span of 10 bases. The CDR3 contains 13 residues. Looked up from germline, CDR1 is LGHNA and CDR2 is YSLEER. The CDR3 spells CASSSGEQETQYF. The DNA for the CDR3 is TGCGCCAGCAGTTCAGGGGAGCAAGAGACCCAGTACTTC.

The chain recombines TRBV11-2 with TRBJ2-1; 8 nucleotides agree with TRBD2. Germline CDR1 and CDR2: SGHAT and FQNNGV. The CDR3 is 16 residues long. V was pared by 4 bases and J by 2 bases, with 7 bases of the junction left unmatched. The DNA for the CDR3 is TGTGCCAGCAGCTCGATAGCGGGGTTGACCTACAATGAGCAGTTCTTC. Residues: CASSSIAGLTYNEQFF.

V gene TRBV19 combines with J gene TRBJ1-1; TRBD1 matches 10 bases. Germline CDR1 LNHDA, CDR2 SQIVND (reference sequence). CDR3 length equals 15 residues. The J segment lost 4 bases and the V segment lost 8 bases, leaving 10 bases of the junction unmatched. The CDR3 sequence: CASLDRDRGGTEAFF. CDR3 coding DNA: TGTGCCAGTCTGGACCGGGACAGGGGAGGCACTGAAGCTTTCTTT.

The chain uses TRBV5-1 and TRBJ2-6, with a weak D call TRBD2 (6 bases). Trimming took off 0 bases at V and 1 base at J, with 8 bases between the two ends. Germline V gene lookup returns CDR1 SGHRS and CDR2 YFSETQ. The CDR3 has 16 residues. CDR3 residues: CASSLAGGSGANVLTF. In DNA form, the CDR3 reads TGCGCCAGCAGCTTGGCCGGGGGATCTGGGGCCAACGTCCTGACTTTC.

CDR3 amino acids: CASSLVSGNYGYTF. The CDR3, as DNA: TGTGCCAGCAGCTTAGTAAGCGGGAACTATGGCTACACCTTC. The genes are TRBV7-9 and TRBJ1-2; D is unresolved. Trimming removed 1 base at V and 2 bases at J, with 8 bases between. The CDR3 totals 14 residues. The germline V gene has CDR1 SEHNR and CDR2 FQNEAQ (reference sequence).

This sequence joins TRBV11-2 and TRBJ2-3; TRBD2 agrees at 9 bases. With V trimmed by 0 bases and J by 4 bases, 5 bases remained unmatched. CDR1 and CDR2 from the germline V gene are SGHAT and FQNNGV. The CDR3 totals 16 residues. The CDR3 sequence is CASSLEGLAIADTQYF. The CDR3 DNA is TGTGCCAGCAGCTTAGAGGGACTAGCAATTGCAGATACGCAGTATTTT.

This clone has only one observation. The CDR3, as DNA: TGTGCCAGCAGCACTCCACAGGGGAGGAACACTGAAGCTTTCTTT. Encoded protein: CASSTPQGRNTEAFF. The chain combines TRBV4-2 with TRBJ1-1; 7 bases match TRBD1. V was pared by 5 bases and J by 1 base, with 7 bases of the junction left unmatched. CDR3 length: 15 amino acids. Germline CDR1 LGHNA, CDR2 YNFKEQ.

CDR3 in DNA: TGTGCCAGCAGTGAGGGGCAGGGCGGAGAAAAACTGTTTTTT. This translates into CASSEGQGGEKLFF. This rearrangement joins TRBV2 to TRBJ1-4; D is perhaps TRBD1 (5 bases). Germline CDR1 reads SNHLY; CDR2 reads FYNNEI. V was shortened by 3 bases and J by 8 bases, with 13 bases between the two germline ends. The CDR3 contains 14 residues.